Following are 15 T cell receptor beta chains from one sample sequenced in a study of cytomegalovirus exposure and HLA in healthy donors. Primers: 60 Vbeta forward and 13 Jbeta reverse. The repertoire was sequenced with immunoSEQ multiplex PCR; TCRdb's copy has only in-frame clones and lacks some. Of about 160,000 clones listed, roughly 80% are singletons. Source material: PBMCs. These TCRs come from a female donor in good health and CMV-seronegative.

The chain combines TRBV10-3 with TRBJ2-2, with D perhaps TRBD1 (5 bases). CDR1 ENHRY and CDR2 SYGVKD come from the germline V gene. This CDR3 spans 16 amino acids. Trimming took 1 base from V and 0 from J, leaving 9 bases between them. As DNA, the CDR3 is TGTGCCATCAGTGAGTGGGGCGACACGAACACCGGGGAGCTGTTTTTT. Translation: CAISEWGDTNTGELFF.

This chain joins TRBV7-6 and TRBJ1-3, with D perhaps matching TRBD1 (6 bases). Trimming cost V 5 bases and J 4 bases, with 12 bases left between them. The germline gives CDR1 SGHVS, CDR2 FNYEAQ. The CDR3 spans 14 residues. This CDR3 reads CASSPVRGGNTIYF. In DNA, the CDR3 is TGTGCCAGCAGCCCAGTCAGGGGCGGAAACACCATATATTTT.

The genes are TRBV19 and TRBJ1-1; D is undetermined. CDR1 and CDR2 (germline): LNHDA, SQIVND (reference sequence). The CDR3 is 12 amino acids. V lost 6 bases and J 1 base, leaving 6 bases between the germline ends. The CDR3 nucleotides read TGTGCCAGTAGGCGGGGGAACACTGAAGCTTTCTTT. Translation: CASRRGNTEAFF.

J is TRBJ2-7 and V is TRBV5-1; the match to TRBD2 covers 9 bases. The length of the CDR3 is 15 residues. The germline V gene has CDR1 SGHRS and CDR2 YFSETQ. V was pared by 5 bases and J by 1 base, with 7 bases of the junction left unmatched. The CDR3: CASRLAGQLSYEQYF. The CDR3 DNA reads TGCGCCAGCAGGCTAGCGGGGCAACTTTCCTACGAGCAGTACTTC.

The chain joins TRBV19 to TRBJ2-3, with a weak D call TRBD2 (6 bases). This CDR3 has 16 amino acids. Trimming removed 2 bases at V and 5 bases at J, with 17 bases between. Germline CDR1 is LNHDA and CDR2 is SQIVND (reference sequence). DNA of the CDR3: TGTGCCAGTAGTATAAGCTCCCAGGCGGGGAGAGATACGCAGTATTTT. This translates into CASSISSQAGRDTQYF.

J is TRBJ2-2 and V is TRBV7-7; D is unclear. The CDR3 totals 14 residues. V dropped 1 base and J dropped 7 bases, with 10 bases sitting between them. CDR1 SSHAT and CDR2 FNYEAQ come from the germline V gene (reference sequence). CDR3 sequence: CASSLGRRSGELFF. The CDR3 DNA follows: TGTGCCAGCAGCTTAGGTCGGCGGAGCGGGGAGCTGTTTTTT. Based on the CDR3 plus reference TRBV7-7 and TRBJ2-2, the full variable domain is GAGVSQSPRYKVTKRGQDVTLRCDPISSHATLYWYQQALGQGPEFLTYFNYEAQPDKSGLPSDRFSAERPEGSISTLTIQRTEQRDSAMYRCASSLGRRSGELFFGEGSRLTVL.

V gene TRBV28 combines with J gene TRBJ2-2; D not resolved. The CDR3 runs to 12 residues. V dropped 6 bases and J dropped 8 bases, with 10 bases sitting between them. In germline, CDR1 is MDHEN, CDR2 SYDVKM. CDR3 nucleotide sequence: TGTGCCAGCAGACCTCCTCAGGGGGAGCTGTTTTTT. It yields the protein CASRPPQGELFF.

This clone was counted between two and nine times. The chain recombines TRBV27 with TRBJ2-7; TRBD2 aligns across 12 bases. Per germline, CDR1 MNHEY and CDR2 SMNVEV (reference sequence). CDR3 length: 18 residues. Unmatched junction bases numbered 10, after V lost 3 bases and J lost 1 base. This CDR3 is CASSFRRLAGEFSYEQYF. The CDR3 DNA reads as TGTGCCAGCAGTTTCCGGAGACTAGCGGGAGAGTTTTCCTACGAGCAGTACTTC.

As for this clone: The junction and the germline gene differ at one end; a read error may be behind it. The chain joins TRBV7-9 to TRBJ1-2; no reliable D call. The V gene's germline CDR1 is SEHNR and CDR2 FQNEAQ (reference sequence). CDR3 size: 15 residues. The CDR3 here is CAGSLVIGVGYGYTF. The CDR3 DNA reads as TGTGCCGGCAGCTTAGTTATTGGAGTCGGCTATGGCTACACCTTC.

About this clone: The identical CDR3 is also encoded by other nucleotide sequences in the sample. The rearrangement uses TRBV5-6 and TRBJ2-3; 7 bases line up with TRBD1. Trimming cost V 2 bases and J 4 bases; bases outside gene matches: 1. This CDR3 comprises 13 residues. Germline loops: CDR1 SGHDT, CDR2 YYEEEE. The CDR3 is CASSLGGPDTQYF. Written as DNA, the CDR3 is TGTGCCAGCAGCTTAGGGGGCCCAGATACGCAGTATTTT. The full variable domain, rest sourced from reference TRBV5-6 and TRBJ2-3, is DAGVTQSPTHLIKTRGQQVTLRCSPKSGHDTVSWYQQALGQGPQFIFQYYEEEERQRGNFPDRFSGHQFPNYSSELNVNALLLGDSALYLCASSLGGPDTQYFGPGTRLTVL.

The gene calls are TRBV11-2 and TRBJ2-5; D is perhaps TRBD2 (6 bases). CDR3 length: 15 residues. Germline assignment: CDR1 SGHAT and CDR2 FQNNGV. Deletions cut 5 bases from V and 4 bases from J, with 17 bases between. This chain's CDR3 is CASSPDFGGGETQYF. CDR3 sequence (DNA): TGTGCCAGCAGCCCCGACTTCGGGGGAGGAGAGACCCAGTACTTC.

The CDR3 DNA sequence: TGTGCCAGCAGCTTGGACACCCCGGTCTCGGGCACTGAAGCTTTCTTT. Translating it yields CASSLDTPVSGTEAFF. The V and J genes are TRBV5-4 and TRBJ1-1; no clear D. Per the germline V gene, CDR1 is SGHNT and CDR2 is YYREEE (reference sequence). Trimming stripped 0 bases from V and 4 bases from J, with 16 bases between. The CDR3 has 16 amino acids.

J is TRBJ1-5 and V is TRBV2, with 7 bases fitting TRBD1. With V trimmed by 3 bases and J by 7 bases, 9 bases remained unmatched. The CDR3 sequence is 15 residues long. Germline values: CDR1 SNHLY, CDR2 FYNNEI. The CDR3 is CASSDLTGPQQPQHF. The CDR3 DNA sequence: TGTGCCAGCAGTGACCTGACAGGGCCCCAACAGCCCCAGCATTTT.

J is TRBJ1-4 and V is TRBV2; TRBD1 agrees at 12 bases. The trim removed 7 bases at V and 8 bases at J, leaving 5 bases unmatched. CDR1 and CDR2 from the germline V gene are SNHLY and FYNNEI. This CDR3 region has 14 residues. CDR3 DNA: TGTGCCAGCAACCGGGACAGGGGGCGGGAAAAACTGTTTTTT. Translated: CASNRDRGREKLFF.

The rearrangement uses TRBV25-1 and TRBJ2-7, with 13 nucleotides matching TRBD2. CDR3 length: 13 amino acids. V lost 8 bases, J lost 4 bases, and 2 bases stayed unmatched. Germline values: CDR1 MGHDK, CDR2 SYGVNS. CDR3 sequence reads: CASGTSGAYEQYF. CDR3 nucleotide sequence: TGTGCCAGCGGGACTAGCGGGGCGTACGAGCAGTACTTC.